This is a list of T cell receptor beta chains from one sample in a study of PD-1 blockade in classical Hodgkin lymphoma. Here immunoSEQ multiplex PCR was the method, and the copy in TCRdb shows in-frame clones only, minus some. The sample includes about 20,000 clones, more than 75% of them seen just once. Specimen: CD8+ T cells from blood, collected before the fourth cycle of nivolumab. The receptors originated from a human donor with classical Hodgkin lymphoma. Each CDR3 is given with its conserved first and last residue. Each record gives: CDR3 protein, CDR3 DNA, V gene, D gene, clone size, J gene. D genes are given only for firm matches. Clone size is stated in some rows and not others, as once, few, many or a class when expanded.

CASSPRVHNSPLHF | TGTGCCAGCAGCCCCAGGGTCCATAATTCACCCCTCCACTTT | TRBV11-2 | . | . | TRBJ1-6
CASSQGPGQGANEQFF | TGCGCCAGCAGCCAAGGTCCCGGACAGGGGGCGAATGAGCAGTTCTTC | TRBV4-1 | TRBD1 | . | TRBJ2-1
CARWDSFNSPLHF | TGTGCGAGGTGGGACAGTTTTAATTCACCCCTCCACTTT | TRBV30 | TRBD1 | once | TRBJ1-6
CASSYTGIDNEAFF | TGTGCCAGCAGTTATACAGGGATCGATAATGAAGCTTTCTTT | TRBV6-6 | . | . | TRBJ1-1
CASSLPTPGQGWNEQFF | TGTGCCAGCAGCTTACCCACCCCGGGACAGGGATGGAATGAGCAGTTCTTC | TRBV7-9 | TRBD1 | . | TRBJ2-1
CASSQDGLAGGLQETQYF | TGTGCCAGCAGCCAAGATGGACTAGCGGGGGGACTCCAAGAGACCCAGTACTTC | TRBV4-2 | TRBD2 | . | TRBJ2-5
CASSESSSYNSPLHF | TGTGCCAGCAGCGAGAGCAGCTCCTATAATTCACCCCTCCACTTT | TRBV6-1 | . | . | TRBJ1-6
CASSGEDSSDTQYF | TGTGCCAGCAGCGGGGAGGACAGTTCAGATACGCAGTATTTT | TRBV9 | . | . | TRBJ2-3
CASSLFVSTDTQYF | TGTGCCAGCAGCTTATTCGTCTCTACAGATACGCAGTATTTT | TRBV7-3 | . | . | TRBJ2-3
CASSQAGTGTIPYNSPLHF | TGCGCCAGCAGCCAGGCCGGGACAGGGACGATCCCCTATAATTCACCCCTCCACTTT | TRBV4-1 | TRBD1 | . | TRBJ1-6
CATSSRDSNQPQHF | TGTGCCACCAGCAGCCGGGACAGTAATCAGCCCCAGCATTTT | TRBV15 | TRBD1 | . | TRBJ1-5
CASSEADNEKLFF | TGTGCCAGCAGTGAAGCGGACAATGAAAAACTGTTTTTT | TRBV2 | . | . | TRBJ1-4
CASSVWDADTQYF | TGTGCCAGCAGCGTATGGGATGCAGATACGCAGTATTTT | TRBV9 | . | . | TRBJ2-3
CASSDRGSYAGANVLTF | TGTGCCAGCAGTGATCGGGGGAGTTACGCTGGGGCCAACGTCCTGACTTTC | TRBV6-1 | . | . | TRBJ2-6
CASSLSGAFTDTQYF | TGTGCCAGCAGTTTGTCGGGGGCTTTCACAGATACGCAGTATTTT | TRBV27 | . | . | TRBJ2-3
CASSLRQETSYGYTF | TGTGCCAGCAGCTTACGACAAGAAACTTCCTATGGCTACACCTTC | TRBV4-2 | . | . | TRBJ1-2
CASSFLSGTGGEPLHF | TGTGCCAGCAGCTTCCTTTCCGGGACAGGGGGCGAACCCCTCCACTTT | TRBV7-9 | TRBD1 | . | TRBJ1-6
CASRPLTSGHSNQPQHF | TGTGCCAGCAGACCACTAACTTCGGGCCATAGCAATCAGCCCCAGCATTTT | TRBV27 | . | . | TRBJ1-5
CASSFAPTYEQYF | TGTGCCAGCAGCTTCGCACCGACCTACGAGCAGTACTTC | TRBV7-3 | . | . | TRBJ2-7
CASRPGLKKQPQHF | TGTGCCAGCAGACCGGGACTCAAAAAGCAGCCCCAGCATTTT | TRBV28 | . | . | TRBJ1-5
CASSQGAGAYSGNTIYF | TGCGCCAGCAGCCAAGGCGCTGGAGCTTACTCTGGAAACACCATATATTTT | TRBV4-3 | . | . | TRBJ1-3
CASSFPGASTEAFF | TGCGCCAGCAGCTTCCCGGGGGCGAGCACTGAAGCTTTCTTT | TRBV5-1 | . | . | TRBJ1-1
CASSLRPGRDTQYF | TGTGCCAGCAGCTTACGGCCAGGGCGAGATACGCAGTATTTT | TRBV7-6 | . | . | TRBJ2-3
CASSPRGIDGYTF | TGTGCCAGCAGCCCCCGGGGTATTGATGGCTACACCTTC | TRBV25-1 | . | . | TRBJ1-2
CASITPRRTDTQYF | TGTGCCAGCATTACACCCAGACGGACAGATACGCAGTATTTT | TRBV2 | . | . | TRBJ2-3
CASSSAGGSYNEQFF | TGTGCCAGCAGTAGTGCGGGGGGGTCCTACAATGAGCAGTTCTTC | TRBV27 | TRBD2 | . | TRBJ2-1
CASSQGGGSAYEQYF | TGTGCCAGCAGCCAGGGGGGCGGGTCCGCCTACGAGCAGTACTTC | TRBV9 | . | . | TRBJ2-7
CASSLGLAGGPNTGELFF | TGTGCCAGCAGCTTGGGACTAGCGGGGGGACCGAACACCGGGGAGCTGTTTTTT | TRBV5-5 | TRBD2 | few | TRBJ2-2
CASSVTAAVRTGAGVNSPLHF | TGTGCCAGCAGCGTAACGGCGGCGGTTAGGACAGGGGCTGGGGTAAATTCACCCCTCCACTTT | TRBV9 | TRBD1 | . | TRBJ1-6
CASKNTEAFF | TGTGCCAGCAAGAACACTGAAGCTTTCTTT | TRBV2 | . | . | TRBJ1-1
CASSLGSRTGTVTGELFF | TGTGCCAGCAGCTTAGGATCTAGGACGGGGACGGTGACCGGGGAGCTGTTTTTT | TRBV11-3 | . | once | TRBJ2-2
CSVRQGAPLYGYTF | TGCAGCGTTAGACAGGGGGCGCCTCTCTATGGCTACACCTTC | TRBV29-1 | TRBD1 | . | TRBJ1-2
CASSLRRARYSYNSPLHF | TGTGCCAGCAGTTTAAGAAGGGCGCGTTACTCCTATAATTCACCCCTCCACTTT | TRBV27 | . | . | TRBJ1-6
CASSQDGTRLDKLFF | TGCGCCAGCAGCCAGGACGGGACACGCTTGGACAAACTGTTTTTT | TRBV4-3 | . | few | TRBJ1-4
CASSTTGPNEKLFF | TGTGCCAGCAGCACAACAGGGCCTAATGAAAAACTGTTTTTT | TRBV7-9 | . | . | TRBJ1-4
CATHLTGISEDTEAFF | TGTGCCACCCACTTAACAGGGATATCTGAGGACACTGAAGCTTTCTTT | TRBV5-8 | . | . | TRBJ1-1
CASSGGLAWDIQYF | TGCGCCAGCAGTGGAGGACTAGCATGGGACATTCAGTACTTC | TRBV10-2 | TRBD2 | . | TRBJ2-4
CASSQGSRPFF | TGCGCCAGCAGCCAAGGATCCAGGCCTTTCTTC | TRBV4-3 | . | . | TRBJ1-2
CAWKRGAGNTIYF | TGTGCCTGGAAGCGGGGGGCTGGAAACACCATATATTTT | TRBV30 | . | . | TRBJ1-3
CASSLKVTEQYF | TGTGCCAGCAGCTTAAAGGTAACGGAGCAGTACTTC | TRBV7-9 | . | . | TRBJ2-7
CAWSRPGELFF | TGTGCCTGGAGTAGACCCGGGGAGCTGTTTTTT | TRBV30 | . | . | TRBJ2-2
CASSQARGGNEQFF | TGCGCCAGCAGCCAAGCCAGGGGAGGAAATGAGCAGTTCTTC | TRBV4-3 | . | . | TRBJ2-1
CAWGWATEAFF | TGTGCCTGGGGGTGGGCCACTGAAGCTTTCTTT | TRBV30 | . | . | TRBJ1-1
CASSDSGTGPSPLHF | TGTGCCAGCAGTGACTCCGGGACAGGGCCTTCACCCCTCCACTTT | TRBV7-9 | TRBD1 | . | TRBJ1-6
CSVELGQRLMNTEAFF | TGCAGCGTTGAGCTTGGGCAGAGACTTATGAACACTGAAGCTTTCTTT | TRBV29-1 | . | . | TRBJ1-1
CASSMGNFVYEQYF | TGTGCCAGTAGTATGGGGAACTTCGTGTACGAGCAGTACTTC | TRBV19 | . | . | TRBJ2-7
CASSLDKNIQYF | TGTGCCAGCAGCTTGGACAAAAACATTCAGTACTTC | TRBV5-4 | . | . | TRBJ2-4
CASSLGDRLLGYEQYF | TGTGCCAGCAGCTTAGGAGACAGGCTACTTGGCTACGAGCAGTACTTC | TRBV7-8 | . | once | TRBJ2-7
CASSLSRGGAHYEQYF | TGTGCCAGCAGCTTATCACGCGGCGGGGCCCACTACGAGCAGTACTTC | TRBV7-9 | . | . | TRBJ2-7
CASSLVTSGGINTGELFF | TGTGCCAGCAGCTTAGTAACTAGCGGGGGAATAAACACCGGGGAGCTGTTTTTT | TRBV7-9 | TRBD2 | . | TRBJ2-2
CASRSGWPEAFF | TGTGCCAGCAGGTCAGGGTGGCCTGAAGCTTTCTTT | TRBV6-4 | . | . | TRBJ1-1
CASSLAPNTGELFF | TGTGCCAGCAGCTTGGCTCCGAACACCGGGGAGCTGTTTTTT | TRBV5-5 | . | . | TRBJ2-2
CAGCPRVMNTEAFF | TGTGCCGGCTGTCCCCGGGTCATGAACACTGAAGCTTTCTTT | TRBV6-9 | . | . | TRBJ1-1
CASSGEGQGYYNEQFF | TGTGCCAGCAGCGGAGAGGGACAGGGTTACTACAATGAGCAGTTCTTC | TRBV5-6 | TRBD1 | once | TRBJ2-1
CASSESVDRVDTGELFF | TGCGCCAGCAGTGAGTCCGTGGACAGGGTGGACACCGGGGAGCTGTTTTTT | TRBV10-1 | TRBD1 | . | TRBJ2-2
CASSSQPGSYEQYF | TGTGCCAGCAGCTCCCAACCGGGATCCTACGAGCAGTACTTC | TRBV7-9 | . | . | TRBJ2-7